The 22 T cell receptor beta chains below come from one sample, sequenced in a study of T-cell memory formation after mild COVID-19. TCRdb re-called the 5' RACE reads with MiXCR, one entry per CDR3 protein. The table includes 500,000 to 650,000 distinct CDR3 sequences, roughly 21% detected once. The sample taken for sequencing was PBMCs or a T cell subset sorted from them (not recorded which). All receptors derive from an adult woman who had mild COVID-19 (a few samples of this study predate the infection). Cell type and time point are not known.

In this sample, this clonotype turned up many times. This chain links TRBV5-1 with TRBJ2-2, with TRBD2 as a possible D gene (5 bases). This CDR3 contains 14 residues. Deletions cut 1 base from V and 5 bases from J, with 9 bases between. CDR1 and CDR2 from the germline V gene are SGHRS and YFSETQ. Here the CDR3 DNA reads TGCGCCAGCAGCTTGTCTCGGGGAACCGGGGAGCTGTTTTTT. Residues: CASSLSRGTGELFF.

This clonotype was counted a few times. The V call is TRBV2, the J call TRBJ2-7; a weak D match, TRBD2 (5 bases). Germline V gene data show CDR1 as SNHLY and CDR2 as FYNNEI. The length of the CDR3 is 15 residues. V was clipped by 7 bases and J by 3 bases, with 19 bases between them. The CDR3 sequence: CASNPGPDWHYEQYF. As DNA, the CDR3 is TGTGCCAGCAACCCTGGCCCGGACTGGCACTACGAGCAGTACTTC.

The chain joins TRBV5-1 to TRBJ1-1, with a weak D call TRBD1 (5 bases). The CDR3 spans 16 residues. Germline CDR1 and CDR2: SGHRS and YFSETQ. Trimming pared 1 base from V and 1 base from J, leaving 14 bases between. The CDR3 DNA sequence: TGCGCCAGCAGCTTGTTTCTCCGGGGGGGGAACACTGAAGCTTTCTTT. Its protein is CASSLFLRGGNTEAFF.

The chain employs TRBV7-9 and TRBJ2-7, with 9 nucleotides matching TRBD2. V was pared by 1 base and J by 6 bases, with 1 base of the junction left unmatched. CDR1 is SEHNR, CDR2 FQNEAQ, per germline (reference sequence). This CDR3 spans 13 amino acids. For the CDR3, the DNA is TGTGCCAGCAGCTTAGGGACTAGCGCCGAGCAGTACTTC. Translating gives CASSLGTSAEQYF.

The chain couples TRBV2 to TRBJ2-3; 12 bases align to TRBD2. The trim removed 3 bases at V and 5 bases at J, leaving 3 bases unmatched. The germline V gene has CDR1 SNHLY and CDR2 FYNNEI. The CDR3 is 15 amino acids. For the CDR3, the DNA is TGTGCCAGCAGTGAGACTAGCGGGAGATTAGATACGCAGTATTTT. Its translation: CASSETSGRLDTQYF.

This clonotype was seen more than once but under ten times. The chain combines TRBV12-3 or TRBV12-4 with TRBJ2-3; D is perhaps TRBD2 (6 bases). This CDR3 has 17 residues. The V end lost 5 bases, the J end lost 0 bases, and 18 bases lay between the germline ends. CDR3 residues: CASSLSGTFTSTDTQYF. In DNA, the CDR3 is TGTGCCAGCAGTCTTAGCGGTACATTCACTAGCACAGATACGCAGTATTTT.

The chain has TRBV7-9 and TRBJ2-7, with TRBD1 matching 10 bases. The junction had 4 bases not matched to a gene; V was cut back by 0 bases and J by 5 bases. Germline CDR1 and CDR2: SEHNR and FQNEAQ (reference sequence). The CDR3 has 15 amino acids. The CDR3 loop is CASSLAGTGADEQYF. DNA of the CDR3: TGTGCCAGCAGCTTAGCCGGGACAGGGGCCGACGAGCAGTACTTC.

Only a few counts were recorded for this clonotype. The V and J genes are TRBV5-5 and TRBJ2-1, with TRBD2 as a possible D gene (6 bases). The V gene lost 2 bases and the J gene lost 0 bases, with 15 bases spanning the gap. Germline V gene sequence: CDR1 SGHKS, CDR2 YYEKEE (reference sequence). The CDR3 covers 17 residues. The CDR3 DNA is TGTGCCAGCAGCTTAGTAAGCGGGCTGAGCTCCTACAATGAGCAGTTCTTC. It translates to CASSLVSGLSSYNEQFF.

This clonotype has at least ten counts. The V call is TRBV5-1, the J call TRBJ2-5; D may be TRBD2 (5 bases). CDR3 length: 14 residues. CDR1 SGHRS and CDR2 YFSETQ come from the germline V gene. V lost 2 bases to trimming and J lost 0 bases, with 8 bases between them. CDR3 sequence reads: CASSLGSNQETQYF. CDR3 nucleotide sequence: TGCGCCAGCAGCTTAGGGAGTAACCAAGAGACCCAGTACTTC.

In this sample, this clonotype turned up a few times. This chain connects TRBV7-9 to TRBJ2-1, with a weak D call TRBD1 (6 bases). Germline CDR1 reads SEHNR; CDR2 reads FQNEAQ (reference sequence). Trimming removed 5 bases from V and 4 bases from J, with 18 bases in between. The CDR3 is 16 amino acids. The CDR3 nucleotides read TGTGCCAGCAGCACAGGGACGTTTACCGGTTACAATGAGCAGTTCTTC. Its protein product is CASSTGTFTGYNEQFF. The full variable domain, its missing parts supplied by reference TRBV7-9 and TRBJ2-1, is DTGVSQNPRHKITKRGQNVTFRCDPISEHNRLYWYRQTLGQGPEFLTYFQNEAQLEKSRLLSDRFSAERPKGSFSTLEIQRTEQGDSAMYLCASSTGTFTGYNEQFFGPGTRLTVL.

A few counts support this clonotype. This sequence joins TRBV24-1 and TRBJ2-3; no firm D call. Germline CDR1 is KGHDR and CDR2 is SFDVKD. The ends were cut back, 1 base at V and 3 bases at J, with 4 bases in the middle. The CDR3 covers 13 residues. The CDR3 spells CATSDLHTDTQYF. The CDR3 coding sequence is TGTGCCACCAGTGATTTACATACAGATACGCAGTATTTT.

This clonotype has more than one count but fewer than ten. This chain connects TRBV10-3 to TRBJ1-3, with a possible D match to TRBD1 (5 bases). V lost 2 bases, J lost 4 bases, and 15 bases lay in between. Per germline, CDR1 ENHRY and CDR2 SYGVKD. The CDR3 loop spans 16 amino acids. The chain's CDR3 is CAISEAGRRVGNTIYF. The CDR3 DNA reads TGTGCCATCAGTGAGGCGGGACGGCGGGTAGGAAACACCATATATTTT.

This clonotype was detected only a few times. The chain employs TRBV12-3 or TRBV12-4 and TRBJ2-5; 7 bases align to TRBD1. This CDR3 is built from 15 residues. The J segment lost 7 bases and the V segment lost 8 bases, leaving 16 bases of the junction unmatched. DNA for the CDR3: TGTGCCAGCGGAGAATTGACAGGGCCTAGGTCGACCCAGTACTTC. Translation gives CASGELTGPRSTQYF.

This clonotype occurred once. This chain uses TRBV30 with TRBJ1-3; possible D gene TRBD1, 6 bases. Germline lookup yields CDR1 GTSNPN and CDR2 SVGIG (reference sequence). The length of the CDR3 is 14 residues. The V end was cut by 2 bases, the J end by 7 bases, with 15 bases between. Here the CDR3 reads CAWSTGQKRNTIYF. The CDR3 coding sequence is TGTGCCTGGAGTACGGGACAAAAAAGGAACACCATATATTTT.

The chain carries TRBV7-6 and TRBJ2-2, with 7 bases fitting TRBD2. J lost 9 bases, V lost 10 bases, and 11 bases had no gene match. The CDR3 runs 13 residues. Germline V gene sequence: CDR1 SGHVS, CDR2 FNYEAQ. In DNA, the CDR3 is TGTGCCACTTTGATGGGAGGGAGGAGGGAGCTGTTTTTT. Residues: CATLMGGRRELFF.

This clonotype was detected a few times. J is TRBJ1-2 and V is TRBV6-5, with D tentatively TRBD1 (6 bases). Trimming took 0 bases from V and 8 from J, leaving 16 bases between them. This CDR3 is 15 amino acids long. Germline CDR1 MNHEY, CDR2 SVGAGI. CDR3 loop: CASSYSIRQGNGYTF. The CDR3, as DNA: TGTGCCAGCAGTTACTCGATTCGGCAGGGGAACGGCTACACCTTC.

V and J are TRBV12-3 or TRBV12-4 and TRBJ1-1; no firm D call. This CDR3 has 11 residues. V lost 4 bases to trimming and J lost 10 bases, with 10 bases between them. The CDR3 bases are TGTGCCAGCAGTTCAGTCTCCGGAGCTTTCTTT. Translation: CASSSVSGAFF.

The J gene is TRBJ1-1, the V gene TRBV20-1; D gene ambiguous. V gave up 4 bases and J gave up 0 bases, with 18 bases separating them. Germline CDR1 and CDR2: DFQATT and SNEGSKA (reference sequence). The CDR3 consists of 16 residues. The DNA of the CDR3 is TGCAGTGCTAAAAGATCGGGCCCGCAGATGAACACTGAAGCTTTCTTT. Translation gives CSAKRSGPQMNTEAFF.

This clonotype was recorded a few times. The chain links TRBV5-5 to TRBJ2-7, with D perhaps matching TRBD1 (5 bases). The CDR3 totals 15 residues. CDR1 SGHKS and CDR2 YYEKEE come from the germline V gene (reference sequence). Deletions cut 0 bases from V and 3 bases from J, with 13 bases between. The CDR3 region has the DNA TGTGCCAGCAGCTTGGCGGGCAGGGCCCACTACGAGCAGTACTTC. Protein sequence: CASSLAGRAHYEQYF.

In this sample, this clonotype turned up a few times. The chain employs TRBV18 and TRBJ1-2; weak D call: TRBD1 (5 bases). The CDR3 runs 15 residues. The V and J ends lost 3 bases and 8 bases respectively, with 19 bases between them. Germline V gene lookup returns CDR1 KGHSH and CDR2 LQKENI. CDR3 bases: TGTGCCAGCTCACCCTCATCTATTGACAGAATCGGCTACACCTTC. Residues: CASSPSSIDRIGYTF.

This clonotype was detected a few times. The chain recombines TRBV20-1 with TRBJ2-7; D remains ambiguous. Trimming took off 3 bases at V and 4 bases at J, with 13 bases between the two ends. Germline-derived CDR1 and CDR2 are DFQATT and SNEGSKA (reference sequence). CDR3 length: 13 amino acids. The CDR3 DNA is TGCAGTGCTAGCGCACAGTCCGAGTACGAGCAGTACTTC. Encoded protein: CSASAQSEYEQYF.

The V and J genes are TRBV27 and TRBJ2-5, with D maybe TRBD1 (6 bases). Germline V gives CDR1 MNHEY, CDR2 SMNVEV (reference sequence). This CDR3 is built from 14 residues. V dropped 3 bases and J dropped 4 bases, with 12 bases sitting between them. The CDR3, as DNA: TGTGCCAGCAGTTTGGCCAGGGGTGGAGAGACCCAGTACTTC. It is translated as CASSLARGGETQYF.